This T cell receptor beta chain stems from a study of shared clonotypes between healthy human individuals. Study details: The study used three CD4 naive, three CD4 memory, two CD8 naive and one CD8 memory plate per donor. The study, taken as a whole, reports: Clonotype sharing among donors likely depends on sequencing depth.

As concerns this clone: Its antigen is as yet unknown. The sample holds other DNA sequences that translate to the same CDR3.

This CDR3 is built from 15 residues. V lost 2 bases to trimming and J lost 0 bases, with 8 bases between them. CDR1 is SGHNT, CDR2 YYREEE, per germline (reference sequence). For each subset, genomic DNA was distributed in equal portions over several immunoSEQ plates. As processed by the authors: Filtering differed because ImmunoSEQ produced junction-only sequences that carried no quality scores. This table comes from immunoSEQ multiplex PCR, and its TCRdb copy is limited to in-frame clones, with some not included. V, J and clone size are those of that table, while D and trimming were read from the DNA. The sample gives millions of clones, roughly nine tenths of which show up once; over 0.12% is in the top ten.

Sequenced: naive CD4+ T cells sorted from blood. Subset denoted: CD45RA+ positively selected. The rearrangement links TRBV5-4 to TRBJ1-4; D might be TRBD1 (6 bases). The TCR originated in a man younger than 30 in good health. CDR3 residues: CASSFQGSTNEKLFF. Written as DNA, the CDR3 is TGTGCCAGCAGCTTCCAGGGGTCAACTAATGAAAAACTGTTTTTT.